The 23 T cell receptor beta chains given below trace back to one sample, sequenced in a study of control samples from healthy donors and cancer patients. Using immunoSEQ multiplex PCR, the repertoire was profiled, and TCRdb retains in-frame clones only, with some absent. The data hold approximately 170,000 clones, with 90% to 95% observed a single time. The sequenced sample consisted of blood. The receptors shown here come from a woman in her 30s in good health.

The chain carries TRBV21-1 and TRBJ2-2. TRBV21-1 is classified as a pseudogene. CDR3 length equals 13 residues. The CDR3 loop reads CASTARATGELFF. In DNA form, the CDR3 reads TGTGCCAGCACCGCCCGGGCCACCGGGGAGCTGTTTTTT.

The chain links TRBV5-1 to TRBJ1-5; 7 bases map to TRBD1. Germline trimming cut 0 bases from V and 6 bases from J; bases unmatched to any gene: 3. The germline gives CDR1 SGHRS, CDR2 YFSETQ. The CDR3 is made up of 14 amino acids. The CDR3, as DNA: TGCGCCAGCAGCTTGGGACAGGGTAGTCAGCCCCAGCATTTT. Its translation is CASSLGQGSQPQHF.

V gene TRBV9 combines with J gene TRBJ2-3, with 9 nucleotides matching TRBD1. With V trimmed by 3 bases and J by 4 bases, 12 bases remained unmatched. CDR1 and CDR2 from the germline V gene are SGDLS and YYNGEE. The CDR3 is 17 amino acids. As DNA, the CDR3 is TGTGCCAGCAGCGCCCGAGGAGGACAGGGGTGGGCAGATACGCAGTATTTT. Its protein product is CASSARGGQGWADTQYF.

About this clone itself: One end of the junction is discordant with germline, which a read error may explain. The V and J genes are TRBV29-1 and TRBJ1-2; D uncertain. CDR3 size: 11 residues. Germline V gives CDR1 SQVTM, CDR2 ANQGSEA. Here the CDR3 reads CSVEERQSLQF. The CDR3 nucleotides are TGCAGCGTTGAAGAGCGGCAGTCGCTCCAGTTT.

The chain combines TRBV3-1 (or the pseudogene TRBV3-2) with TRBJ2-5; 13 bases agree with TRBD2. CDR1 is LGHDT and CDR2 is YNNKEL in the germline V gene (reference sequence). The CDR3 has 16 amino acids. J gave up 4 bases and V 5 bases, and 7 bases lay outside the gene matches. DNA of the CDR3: TGTGCCAGCAGCACCTGGACTAGCGGGAGTAGAGAGACCCAGTACTTC. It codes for CASSTWTSGSRETQYF.

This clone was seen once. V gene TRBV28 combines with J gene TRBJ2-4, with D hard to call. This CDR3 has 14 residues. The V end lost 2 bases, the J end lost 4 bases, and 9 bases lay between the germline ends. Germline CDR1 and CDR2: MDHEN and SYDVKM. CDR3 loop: CASSLAGKKNIQYF. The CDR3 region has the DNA TGTGCCAGCAGTTTAGCTGGGAAGAAAAACATTCAGTACTTC. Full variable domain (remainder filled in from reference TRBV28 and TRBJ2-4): DVKVTQSSRYLVKRTGEKVFLECVQDMDHENMFWYRQDPGLGLRLIYFSYDVKMKEKGDIPEGYSVSREKKERFSLILESASTNQTSMYLCASSLAGKKNIQYFGAGTRLSVL.

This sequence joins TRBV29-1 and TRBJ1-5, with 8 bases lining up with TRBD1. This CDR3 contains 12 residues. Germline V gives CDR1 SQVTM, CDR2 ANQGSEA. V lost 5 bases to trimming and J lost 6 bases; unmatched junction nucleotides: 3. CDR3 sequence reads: CSVQGAGQPQHF. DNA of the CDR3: TGCAGCGTTCAGGGGGCGGGTCAGCCCCAGCATTTT.

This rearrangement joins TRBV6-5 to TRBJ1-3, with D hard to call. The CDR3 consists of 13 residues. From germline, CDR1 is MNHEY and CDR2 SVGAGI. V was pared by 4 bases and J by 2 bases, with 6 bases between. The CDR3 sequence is CASSSGAGNTIYF. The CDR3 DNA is TGTGCCAGCAGTTCCGGGGCTGGAAACACCATATATTTT.

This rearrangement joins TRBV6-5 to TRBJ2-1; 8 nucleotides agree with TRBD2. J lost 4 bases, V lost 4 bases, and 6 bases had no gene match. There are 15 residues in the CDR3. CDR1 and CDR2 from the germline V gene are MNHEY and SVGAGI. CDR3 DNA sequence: TGTGCCAGCAGTTCGGGAGGGCCCTTATACAATGAGCAGTTCTTC. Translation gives CASSSGGPLYNEQFF.

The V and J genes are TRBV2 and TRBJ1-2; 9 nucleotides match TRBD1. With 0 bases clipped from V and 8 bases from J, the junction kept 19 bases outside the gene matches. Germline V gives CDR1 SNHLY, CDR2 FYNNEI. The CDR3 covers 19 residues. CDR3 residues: CASSEAHPGQGNRGEGYTF. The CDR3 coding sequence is TGTGCCAGCAGTGAAGCACATCCGGGACAGGGCAATAGGGGTGAGGGCTACACCTTC.

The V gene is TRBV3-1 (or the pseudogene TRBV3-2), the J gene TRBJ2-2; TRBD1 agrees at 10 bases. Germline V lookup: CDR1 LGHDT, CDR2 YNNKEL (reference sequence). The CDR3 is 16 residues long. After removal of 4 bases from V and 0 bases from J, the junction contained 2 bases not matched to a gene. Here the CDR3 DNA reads TGTGCCAGCAGCCCCGGACAGGGGGCGAACACCGGGGAGCTGTTTTTT. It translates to CASSPGQGANTGELFF.

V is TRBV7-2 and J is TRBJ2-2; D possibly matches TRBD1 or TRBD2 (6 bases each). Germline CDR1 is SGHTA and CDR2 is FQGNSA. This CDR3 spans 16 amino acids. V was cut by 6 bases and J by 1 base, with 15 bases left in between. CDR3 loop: CASSQLGGMNTGELFF. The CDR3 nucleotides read TGTGCCAGCAGTCAACTAGGGGGGATGAACACCGGGGAGCTGTTTTTT.

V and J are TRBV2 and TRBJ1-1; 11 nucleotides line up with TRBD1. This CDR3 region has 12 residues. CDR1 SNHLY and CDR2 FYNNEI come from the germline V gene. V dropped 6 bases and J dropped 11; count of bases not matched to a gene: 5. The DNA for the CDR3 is TGTGCCAGCAGCCTGGACAGGGGGCAGGCTTTCTTT. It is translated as CASSLDRGQAFF.

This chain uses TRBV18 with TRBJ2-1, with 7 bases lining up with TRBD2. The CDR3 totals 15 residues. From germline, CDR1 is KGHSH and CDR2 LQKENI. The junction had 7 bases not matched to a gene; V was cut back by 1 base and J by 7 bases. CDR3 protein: CASSPLGGSVNEQFF. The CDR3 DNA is TGTGCCAGCTCACCACTCGGCGGGAGTGTAAATGAGCAGTTCTTC.

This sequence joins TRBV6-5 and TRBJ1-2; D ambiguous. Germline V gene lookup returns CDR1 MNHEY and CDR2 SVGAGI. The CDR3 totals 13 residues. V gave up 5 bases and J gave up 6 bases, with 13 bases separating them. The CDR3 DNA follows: TGTGCCAGCAGTCCCCCAGTTCCCGATGGCTACACCTTC. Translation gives CASSPPVPDGYTF.

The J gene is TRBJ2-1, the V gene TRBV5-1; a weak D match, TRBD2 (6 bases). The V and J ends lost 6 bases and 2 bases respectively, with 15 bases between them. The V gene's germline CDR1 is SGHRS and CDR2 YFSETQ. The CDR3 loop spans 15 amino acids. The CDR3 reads CASKYLAEAYNEQFF. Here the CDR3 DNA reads TGCGCCAGCAAGTACTTAGCGGAAGCCTACAATGAGCAGTTCTTC.

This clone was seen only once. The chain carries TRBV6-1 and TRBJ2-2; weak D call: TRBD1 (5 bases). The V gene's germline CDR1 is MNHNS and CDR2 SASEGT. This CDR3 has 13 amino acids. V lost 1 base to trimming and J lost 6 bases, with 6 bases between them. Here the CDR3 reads CASSEDRPGELFF. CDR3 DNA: TGTGCCAGCAGTGAAGACAGGCCCGGGGAGCTGTTTTTT.

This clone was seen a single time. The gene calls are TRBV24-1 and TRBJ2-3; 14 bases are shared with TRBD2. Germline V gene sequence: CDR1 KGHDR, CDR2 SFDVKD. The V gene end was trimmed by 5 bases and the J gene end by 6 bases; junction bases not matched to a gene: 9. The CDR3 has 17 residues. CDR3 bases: TGTGCCACCAGTGGTATGGGACTAGCGGGAGCCCTGGATACGCAGTATTTT. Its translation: CATSGMGLAGALDTQYF.

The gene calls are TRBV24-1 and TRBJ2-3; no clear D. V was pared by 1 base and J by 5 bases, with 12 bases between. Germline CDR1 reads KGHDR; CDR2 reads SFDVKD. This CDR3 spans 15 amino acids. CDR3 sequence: CATSDFGLSGDTQYF. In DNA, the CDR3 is TGTGCCACCAGTGATTTTGGGCTATCAGGAGATACGCAGTATTTT.

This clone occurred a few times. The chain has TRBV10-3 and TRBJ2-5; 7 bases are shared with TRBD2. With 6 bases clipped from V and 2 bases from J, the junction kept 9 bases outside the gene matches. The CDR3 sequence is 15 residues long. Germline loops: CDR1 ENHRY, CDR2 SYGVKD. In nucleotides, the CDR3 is TGTGCCATCAGCCAGGGACTACCCATTCAAGAGACCCAGTACTTC. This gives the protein CAISQGLPIQETQYF.

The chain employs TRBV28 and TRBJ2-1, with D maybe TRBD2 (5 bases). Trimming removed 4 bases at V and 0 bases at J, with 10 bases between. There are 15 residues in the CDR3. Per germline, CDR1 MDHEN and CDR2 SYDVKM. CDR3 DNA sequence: TGTGCCAGCAGTTACCTAGCTGTCTCCTACAATGAGCAGTTCTTC. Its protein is CASSYLAVSYNEQFF.

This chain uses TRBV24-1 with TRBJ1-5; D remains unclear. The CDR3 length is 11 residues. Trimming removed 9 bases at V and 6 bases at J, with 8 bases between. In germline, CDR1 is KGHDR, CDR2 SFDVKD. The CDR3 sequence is CATGESQPQHF. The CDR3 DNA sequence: TGTGCCACCGGGGAGAGTCAGCCCCAGCATTTT.

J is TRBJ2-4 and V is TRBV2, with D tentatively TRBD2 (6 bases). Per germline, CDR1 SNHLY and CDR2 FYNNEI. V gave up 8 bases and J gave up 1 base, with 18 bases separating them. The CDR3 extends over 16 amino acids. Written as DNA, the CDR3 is TGTGCCAGCCTGGGACTCGAAGGAAGTGCCAAAAACATTCAGTACTTC. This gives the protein CASLGLEGSAKNIQYF.